This is a list of T cell receptor beta chains from one sample in a study of CD8 T cells in ankylosing spondylitis. TCRdb re-called the 5' RACE reads through MiXCR, storing one row per CDR3 protein. Of some 100,000 distinct CDR3 sequences detected, about 9% appear once; the ten largest clones hold over 25%. The sample consisted of blood, either unsorted or a sorted T cell fraction (not recorded which). The origin of the receptors is a male donor with ankylosing spondylitis. The CDR3 runs from the conserved cysteine through the conserved F or W. Each record gives: clone size, CDR3 length, J gene, V gene, D gene, CDR3 protein, CDR3 DNA. A D gene is named only where the DNA matches it firmly. Not every row has a clone size; where given, it reads once, few, many or a size class.

size: many
length: 14
J: TRBJ2-2
V: TRBV4-1
D: NA
CDR3: CASRLIPNTGELFF
DNA: TGCGCCAGCAGACTCATCCCGAACACCGGGGAGCTGTTTTTT

size: many
length: 15
J: TRBJ2-1
V: TRBV5-1
D: TRBD2
CDR3: CASRVGTSGMDEQFF
DNA: TGCGCCAGCAGGGTCGGGACTAGCGGGATGGATGAGCAGTTCTTC

size: NA
length: 17
J: TRBJ2-1
V: TRBV2
D: TRBD1
CDR3: CASSISEQGVEYNEQFF
DNA: TGTGCCAGCAGTATCTCGGAACAGGGGGTGGAATACAATGAGCAGTTCTTC

size: NA
length: 13
J: TRBJ1-6
V: TRBV11-2
D: NA
CDR3: CASSPDRSGLFHF
DNA: TGTGCCAGCAGCCCAGATAGATCAGGGCTCTTCCACTTT

size: NA
length: 15
J: TRBJ2-7
V: TRBV13
D: TRBD2
CDR3: CASSARGTTSYEQYF
DNA: TGTGCCAGCAGCGCCCGAGGGACTACCTCCTACGAGCAGTACTTC

size: NA
length: 15
J: TRBJ1-2
V: TRBV9
D: NA
CDR3: CASSPSPGWDYGYTF
DNA: TGTGCCAGCAGCCCGAGTCCAGGGTGGGACTATGGCTACACCTTC

size: few
length: 13
J: TRBJ2-2
V: TRBV7-8
D: NA
CDR3: CASSSHGPGELFF
DNA: TGTGCCAGCAGCTCCCACGGACCCGGGGAGCTGTTTTTT

size: NA
length: 14
J: TRBJ2-5
V: TRBV20-1
D: NA
CDR3: CSARVGFARETQYF
DNA: TGCAGTGCTAGAGTAGGGTTTGCTCGGGAGACCCAGTACTTC

size: many
length: 15
J: TRBJ2-5
V: TRBV7-8
D: NA
CDR3: CASSSSPGEGETQYF
DNA: TGTGCCAGCAGCTCCTCCCCCGGGGAAGGAGAGACCCAGTACTTC

size: many
length: 15
J: TRBJ2-2
V: TRBV27
D: TRBD1
CDR3: CASSIRTGNTGELFF
DNA: TGTGCCAGCAGTATCCGGACAGGGAACACCGGGGAGCTGTTTTTT

size: many
length: 13
J: TRBJ2-1
V: TRBV12-3/TRBV12-4
D: TRBD2
CDR3: CASLAGEYNEQFF
DNA: TGTGCCAGCTTAGCGGGTGAATACAATGAGCAGTTCTTC

size: many
length: 14
J: TRBJ2-7
V: TRBV20-1
D: NA
CDR3: CSARDWASDYEQYF
DNA: TGCAGTGCTAGAGATTGGGCTAGCGACTACGAGCAGTACTTC